The 5 T cell receptor beta chains reported below all come from one sample, sequenced in a study of shared clonotypes between healthy human individuals. The repertoire was sequenced with immunoSEQ multiplex PCR; TCRdb's copy has only in-frame clones and lacks some. The table shows 300,000 to 400,000 clones, with roughly 70% occurring only once. Sequences were obtained from memory CD4+ T cells sorted from blood. Subset given: CD45RA-negative fraction. Receptor source: a man aged 25-45 years in good health.

This clone was picked up many times. This sequence joins TRBV5-8 and TRBJ2-7, with a weak D call TRBD2 (6 bases). With 7 bases removed from V and 0 bases from J, the gap between germline ends came to 17 bases. CDR3 length: 15 residues. CDR1 and CDR2 from the germline V gene are SGHTS and YDEGEE. CDR3 loop: CASQELAPSSYEQYF. For the CDR3, the DNA is TGTGCCAGCCAAGAACTAGCTCCGAGCTCCTACGAGCAGTACTTC.

Regarding this clone: The sample contains more than one DNA sequence encoding this CDR3. The V gene is TRBV6-1, the J gene TRBJ1-5, with no clear D. Germline assignment: CDR1 MNHNS and CDR2 SASEGT. CDR3 size: 12 residues. Trimming cost V 8 bases and J 2 bases, with 7 bases left between them. The chain's CDR3 is CASGTGNQPQHF. The CDR3 DNA is TGTGCCAGCGGAACAGGCAATCAGCCCCAGCATTTT.

The chain is built from TRBV7-8 and TRBJ1-6; D not resolved. Trimming pared 1 base from V and 5 bases from J, leaving 12 bases between. Germline values: CDR1 SGHVS, CDR2 FQNEAQ. The CDR3 is 16 residues long. This CDR3 is CASSLVPAGHNSPLHF. The CDR3 bases are TGTGCCAGCAGCTTAGTCCCAGCAGGTCATAATTCACCCCTCCACTTT.

In its sample, this clone was seen a few times. The V and J genes are TRBV29-1 and TRBJ2-2, with TRBD1 identical over 7 bases. This CDR3 comprises 15 residues. Germline V CDR1 and CDR2: SQVTM, ANQGSEA. J lost 4 bases, V lost 5 bases, and 10 bases had no gene match. The CDR3 DNA follows: TGCAGCGTTTTGACAGGGTCCATATCCACCGGGGAGCTGTTTTTT. Its translation is CSVLTGSISTGELFF.

This chain uses TRBV7-3 with TRBJ2-3, with 8 bases lining up with TRBD2. This CDR3 is built from 16 residues. Unmatched junction bases numbered 10, after V lost 3 bases and J lost 5 bases. CDR1 and CDR2 (germline): SGHTA, FQGTGA. CDR3 DNA: TGTGCCAGCAGCTTGGTCAGCGGGAGAAATAGAGATACGCAGTATTTT. As protein: CASSLVSGRNRDTQYF.